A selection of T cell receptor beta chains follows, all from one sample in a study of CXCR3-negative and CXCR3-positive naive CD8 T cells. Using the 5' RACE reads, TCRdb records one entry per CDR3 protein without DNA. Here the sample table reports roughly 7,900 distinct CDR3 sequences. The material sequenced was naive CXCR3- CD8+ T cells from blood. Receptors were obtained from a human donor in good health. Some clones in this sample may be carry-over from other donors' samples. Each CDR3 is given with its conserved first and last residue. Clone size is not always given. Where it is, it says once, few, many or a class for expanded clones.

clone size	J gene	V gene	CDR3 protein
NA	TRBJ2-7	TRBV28	CASSVQGLYEQYF
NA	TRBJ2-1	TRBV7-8	CASSLGLVEQFF
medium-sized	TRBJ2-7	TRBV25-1	CASSDGSYEQYF
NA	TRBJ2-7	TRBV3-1	CASSPPMGGAYEQYF
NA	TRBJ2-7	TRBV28	CASKVRALATGEQYF
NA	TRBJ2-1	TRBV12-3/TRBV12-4	CAISGQSYNEQFF
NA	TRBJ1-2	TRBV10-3	CAISEMASNYGYTF
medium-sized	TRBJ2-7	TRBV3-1	CASSQDPSGPYEQYF
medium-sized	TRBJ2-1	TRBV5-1	CASSVRDRGINEQFF
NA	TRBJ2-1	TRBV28	CASSLFSGAASYNEQFF
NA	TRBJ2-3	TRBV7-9	CASSPREGLAGLSDTQYF
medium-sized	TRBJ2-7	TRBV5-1	CASSQESSVFYEQYF
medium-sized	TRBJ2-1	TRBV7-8	CASSWDRSYNEQFF
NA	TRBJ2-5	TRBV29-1	CSVEDSRGQWTQYF
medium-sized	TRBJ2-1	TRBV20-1	CSAPTRASYNEQFF
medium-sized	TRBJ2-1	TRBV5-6	CASSFGTSGDTYNEQFF
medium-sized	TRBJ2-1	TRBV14	CASSQDRAGGSYNEQFF